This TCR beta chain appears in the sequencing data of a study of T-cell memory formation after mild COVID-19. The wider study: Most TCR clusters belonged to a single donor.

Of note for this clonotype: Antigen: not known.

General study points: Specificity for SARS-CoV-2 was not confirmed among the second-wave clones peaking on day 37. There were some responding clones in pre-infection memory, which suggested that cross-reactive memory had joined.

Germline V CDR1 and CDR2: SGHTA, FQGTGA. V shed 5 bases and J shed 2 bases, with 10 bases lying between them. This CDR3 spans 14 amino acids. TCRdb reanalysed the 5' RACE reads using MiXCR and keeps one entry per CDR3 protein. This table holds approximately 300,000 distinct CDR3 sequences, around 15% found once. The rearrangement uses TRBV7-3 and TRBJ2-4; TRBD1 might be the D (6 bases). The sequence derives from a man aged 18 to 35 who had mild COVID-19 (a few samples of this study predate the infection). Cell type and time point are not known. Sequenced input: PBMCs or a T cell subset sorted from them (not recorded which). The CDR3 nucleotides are TGTGCCAGCAGCGAACAGGGATCCAAAAACATTCAGTACTTC. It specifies CASSEQGSKNIQYF.